Listed below are T cell receptor beta chains from one sample, sequenced in a study of cytomegalovirus exposure and HLA in healthy donors. Here immunoSEQ multiplex PCR was the method, and the copy in TCRdb shows in-frame clones only, minus some. Of roughly 100,000 clones in the sample, around 78% were seen once. Sequenced input: PBMCs. Every receptor here comes from a middle-aged man in good health and CMV-seronegative. CDR3s include the opening cysteine and the closing phenylalanine or tryptophan. A D gene is named only where the DNA matches it firmly. Rows may omit the clone size; those that give it use once, few, many or a size class.

abundance	v_gene	d_gene	j_gene	CDR3aa	CDR3nt
once	TRBV7-2	.	TRBJ2-7	CASSLGESYSGIYEQYF	TGTGCCAGCAGCTTAGGCGAGTCGTATTCGGGTATCTACGAGCAGTACTTC
few	TRBV7-2	.	TRBJ2-1	CASILIGYNEQFF	TGTGCCAGCATCCTAATCGGGTACAATGAGCAGTTCTTC
.	TRBV4-2	.	TRBJ2-3	CASSLPGGGTSTDTQYF	TGTGCCAGCAGCCTCCCCGGCGGCGGAACTTCCACAGATACGCAGTATTTT
.	TRBV7-2	TRBD1	TRBJ2-6	CASSLTGGDYSGANVLTF	TGTGCCAGCAGCTTGACAGGGGGCGACTACTCTGGGGCCAACGTCCTGACTTTC
.	TRBV7-2	TRBD1	TRBJ1-1	CASSLSGGPNTEAFF	TGTGCCAGCAGCTTATCAGGGGGGCCGAACACTGAAGCTTTCTTT
.	TRBV20-1	.	TRBJ1-3	CSATSGNTIYF	TGCAGTGCTACTTCCGGAAACACCATATATTTT
.	TRBV4-1	TRBD2	TRBJ2-3	CASSPGRGDGDTQYF	TGCGCCAGCAGCCCAGGTCGGGGGGATGGAGATACGCAGTATTTT
.	TRBV5-1	.	TRBJ2-1	CASSLGGESYNEQFF	TGCGCCAGCAGCTTGGGCGGGGAGTCCTACAATGAGCAGTTCTTC
few	TRBV7-3	TRBD2	TRBJ2-1	CASSILAGGPYNEQFF	TGTGCCAGCAGCATACTAGCGGGGGGGCCCTACAATGAGCAGTTCTTC
.	TRBV10-3	.	TRBJ2-7	CAISTGYQSSYEQYF	TGTGCCATCAGTACAGGGTATCAGAGCTCCTACGAGCAGTACTTC
.	TRBV19	.	TRBJ1-1	CASSIPGLNTEAFF	TGTGCCAGTAGTATCCCGGGTTTGAACACTGAAGCTTTCTTT
few	TRBV4-1	TRBD1	TRBJ1-1	CASSQDSPGQGLNTEAFF	TGCGCCAGCAGCCAAGATTCTCCGGGACAGGGGTTGAACACTGAAGCTTTCTTT
once	TRBV28	.	TRBJ1-5	CASSWQGVGQPQHF	TGTGCCAGCAGTTGGCAGGGCGTAGGTCAGCCCCAGCATTTT
.	TRBV5-1	.	TRBJ2-1	CASTPSSGRYNEQFF	TGCGCCAGCACCCCATCTTCCGGGAGATACAATGAGCAGTTCTTC
.	TRBV9	TRBD1	TRBJ2-3	CASSTDRAYTDTQYF	TGTGCCAGCAGCACCGACAGGGCGTACACAGATACGCAGTATTTT
.	TRBV11-2	.	TRBJ2-7	CASRPTRLGPTYEQYF	TGTGCCAGCAGGCCCACCCGACTAGGACCAACCTACGAGCAGTACTTC
.	TRBV2	.	TRBJ2-5	CAMQGLAETQYF	TGTGCCATGCAGGGTCTGGCGGAGACCCAGTACTTC
.	TRBV29-1	TRBD1	TRBJ1-2	CSVETGQVYGYTF	TGCAGCGTAGAGACGGGACAGGTTTATGGCTACACCTTC
.	TRBV7-2	TRBD2	TRBJ2-2	CASSFRTSGGGTGELFF	TGTGCCAGCAGCTTTAGGACTAGCGGGGGAGGCACCGGGGAGCTGTTTTTT
.	TRBV27	TRBD1	TRBJ2-7	CASRPGQGYEQYF	TGTGCCAGCAGACCGGGACAGGGATACGAGCAGTACTTC
.	TRBV4-1	TRBD1	TRBJ1-2	CASSQAGGYGYTF	TGCGCCAGCAGCCAAGCAGGGGGCTATGGCTACACCTTC
.	TRBV10-3	.	TRBJ1-5	CAIRTGNGNQPQHF	TGTGCCATCAGAACAGGTAACGGCAATCAGCCCCAGCATTTT
.	TRBV9	.	TRBJ2-2	CASSVVGSRAAGELFF	TGTGCCAGCAGCGTAGTGGGCAGCCGCGCCGCCGGGGAGCTGTTTTTT
.	TRBV7-9	.	TRBJ2-3	CASSTPPGGTFTDTQYF	TGTGCCAGCAGCACCCCCCCTGGGGGGACTTTCACAGATACGCAGTATTTT
.	TRBV15	.	TRBJ1-3	CATSRNRQSSGNTIYF	TGTGCCACCAGCAGGAACAGGCAAAGCTCTGGAAACACCATATATTTT
.	TRBV5-4	.	TRBJ2-5	CASTWGGAPQAQYF	TGTGCCAGCACCTGGGGGGGGGCACCCCAGGCCCAGTACTTC
.	TRBV30	TRBD1	TRBJ1-2	CAWSDQGVGGHTF	TGTGCCTGGAGTGACCAGGGGGTTGGGGGCCACACCTTC
.	TRBV9	.	TRBJ1-1	CASSVGWGGISPEAFF	TGTGCCAGCAGCGTAGGATGGGGGGGAATCAGCCCTGAAGCTTTCTTT
.	TRBV7-2	.	TRBJ1-5	CASSLEAGNQPQHF	TGTGCCAGCAGCTTAGAGGCAGGGAATCAGCCCCAGCATTTT
once	TRBV14	TRBD1	TRBJ1-1	CASSWDRVNTEAFF	TGTGCCAGCAGCTGGGACAGGGTGAACACTGAAGCTTTCTTT
.	TRBV5-4	TRBD1	TRBJ1-2	CASRSAGTGGLGYTF	TGTGCCAGCAGATCCGCCGGGACAGGTGGTTTGGGCTACACCTTC
.	TRBV5-4	.	TRBJ1-2	CASSLGSKRQMYGYTF	TGTGCCAGCAGCTTGGGGAGTAAGAGACAGATGTATGGCTACACCTTC
.	TRBV5-1	TRBD1	TRBJ2-7	CASRSTGVQYF	TGCGCCAGCAGGTCTACAGGGGTGCAGTACTTC
.	TRBV19	TRBD2	TRBJ2-7	CASSIRLAGVRGEQYF	TGTGCCAGTAGTATAAGACTAGCGGGGGTAAGAGGCGAGCAGTACTTC
.	TRBV19	TRBD1	TRBJ2-7	CASSPTRGLYEQYF	TGTGCCAGTAGTCCGACCAGGGGGCTTTACGAGCAGTACTTC
.	TRBV6-1	TRBD2	TRBJ2-7	CASSESGGYRDYEQYF	TGTGCCAGCAGTGAATCGGGGGGATATAGGGACTACGAGCAGTACTTC
.	TRBV27	TRBD1	TRBJ2-1	CASSLSTTGFNEQFF	TGTGCCAGCAGTTTATCCACGACAGGGTTCAATGAGCAGTTCTTC
.	TRBV5-1	.	TRBJ2-1	CASSLGASVWDEQFF	TGCGCCAGCAGCTTGGGAGCTAGCGTGTGGGATGAGCAGTTCTTC
.	TRBV5-1	TRBD2	TRBJ2-3	CASSFLAGVPTDTQYF	TGCGCCAGCAGCTTTCTAGCGGGGGTCCCCACAGATACGCAGTATTTT
once	TRBV18	.	TRBJ2-7	CASSRTSGTPPSEQYF	TGTGCCAGCTCACGAACTTCCGGGACACCCCCCTCCGAGCAGTACTTC
.	TRBV11-2	TRBD1	TRBJ1-4	CASSPDRVGEKLFF	TGTGCCAGCAGCCCTGACAGGGTAGGAGAAAAACTGTTTTTT
once	TRBV5-1	.	TRBJ1-1	CASSSWSDSSNTEAFF	TGCGCCAGCAGCTCTTGGTCGGACTCTTCGAACACTGAAGCTTTCTTT
once	TRBV4-3	TRBD1	TRBJ2-1	CASSQDWTGVNEQFF	TGCGCCAGCAGCCAAGATTGGACAGGGGTGAATGAGCAGTTCTTC
.	TRBV27	TRBD1	TRBJ2-3	CASSHYTGTGSSTDTQYF	TGTGCCAGCAGTCACTACACCGGGACAGGATCGAGCACAGATACGCAGTATTTT
few	TRBV2	.	TRBJ1-1	CASSEGGTDRNEAFF	TGTGCCAGCAGTGAAGGCGGCACTGACCGAAATGAAGCTTTCTTT
.	TRBV15	.	TRBJ2-5	CATSRDRGAGQETQYF	TGTGCCACCAGCAGAGATCGGGGGGCAGGGCAAGAGACCCAGTACTTC
.	TRBV19	.	TRBJ1-1	CASSPPRDRLNTEAFF	TGTGCCAGTAGTCCACCGCGGGACCGATTGAACACTGAAGCTTTCTTT
.	TRBV9	.	TRBJ1-3	CASSVDPTYSGNTIYF	TGTGCCAGCAGCGTAGACCCAACTTACTCTGGAAACACCATATATTTT
.	TRBV27	.	TRBJ1-2	CASSLFGQNYGYTF	TGTGCCAGCAGTTTATTCGGACAGAACTATGGCTACACCTTC
.	TRBV19	TRBD1	TRBJ1-1	CASSTRGMAGGVNTEAFF	TGTGCCAGTAGTACTCGGGGGATGGCAGGGGGCGTGAACACTGAAGCTTTCTTT
.	TRBV19	.	TRBJ1-2	CASSIDRWAQGRDGYTF	TGTGCCAGTAGTATAGATCGGTGGGCGCAGGGCAGAGATGGCTACACCTTC